This TCR beta chain was captured by sequencing in a study of shared clonotypes between healthy human individuals. This table comes from immunoSEQ multiplex PCR, and its TCRdb copy is limited to in-frame clones, with some not included. The sample lists 2 million to 2.5 million clones; around 92% were seen once. The junction had 11 bases not matched to a gene; V was cut back by 3 bases and J by 3 bases. CDR1 and CDR2 from the germline V gene are SGHDT and YYEEEE. This CDR3 is 16 amino acids long. The rearrangement uses TRBV5-6 and TRBJ1-1; the match to TRBD1 covers 7 bases. This receptor was obtained from a man aged 18-30 years in good health. Some clones in this sample may be carry-over from other donors' samples. Sequenced input: naive CD4+ T cells from PBMCs. The sample's subset: CD45RA+ positively selected. The CDR3 DNA reads as TGTGCCAGCAGCTCGACGGCAGGGGGAATGGACACTGAAGCTTTCTTT. It yields the protein CASSSTAGGMDTEAFF.